This TCR beta chain came from a study of human thymus T cells. Study-wide results and limits: Among thymic and blood repertoires, usage of V and J genes appeared biased.

A remark on this clone: Its antigen is not known.

CDR1 and CDR2 from the germline V gene are ENHRY and SYGVKD. CDR3 length equals 13 residues. V was shortened by 3 bases and J by 2 bases, with 6 bases between the two germline ends. All donors were healthy Finnish infants who were undergoing corrective surgery to treat congenital heart defects. An approximately 0.5-1 mL peripheral blood aliquot was taken intraoperatively from four of eight donors. No fixed cell number was used; all available blood leukocytes supplied DNA. TCRdb keeps only in-frame clones here, not all; method: immunoSEQ multiplex PCR. The sample holds about 46,000 clones, more than 85% seen once.

This chain joins TRBV10-3 and TRBJ2-3; D ambiguous. The sample comprised blood. This receptor was identified in a girl under three years old with a congenital heart defect but otherwise immunologically healthy. CDR3 region: CAISDRPTDTQYF. DNA of the CDR3: TGTGCCATCAGTGACAGACCCACAGATACGCAGTATTTT.